Listed below are T cell receptor beta chains from one sample, sequenced in a study of T cells in Graves' hyperthyroidism and ophthalmopathy. TCRdb passed the multiplex PCR reads through MiXCR, listing each CDR3 protein once. The sample contains over 500,000 distinct CDR3 sequences, 14% of which appear only once. Sequences were obtained from blood. Source of these receptors: a woman in her thirties or forties with Graves' hyperthyroidism. CDR3s include the opening cysteine and the closing phenylalanine or tryptophan. Each record gives: V gene, clone size, D gene, J gene, CDR3 protein, CDR3 DNA. The D gene is left open where the match is weak. Clone size is given for some rows only: seen once, a few or many times, or a class if the clone is expanded.

TRBV20-1	few	.	TRBJ2-2	CSALGYLNTGELFF	TGCAGTGCCCTGGGGTACTTGAACACCGGGGAGCTGTTTTTT
TRBV27	many	.	TRBJ1-2	CASWSGVDVGYGYTF	TGTGCCAGCTGGAGCGGGGTGGACGTCGGCTATGGCTACACCTTC
TRBV5-1	.	.	TRBJ2-6	CASSLEVFGANVLTF	TGCGCCAGCAGCTTGGAGGTGTTCGGGGCCAACGTCCTGACTTTC
TRBV9	few	TRBD1	TRBJ1-4	CASSYRGEGEKLFF	TGTGCCAGCAGTTACAGGGGCGAGGGAGAAAAACTGTTTTTT
TRBV15	.	.	TRBJ2-7	CATSRDRGGRYF	TGTGCCACCAGCAGAGATCGGGGCGGGCGGTACTTC
TRBV12-3/TRBV12-4	many	.	TRBJ1-5	CASSQKDGRNQPQHF	TGTGCCAGCAGTCAAAAAGACGGACGCAATCAGCCCCAGCATTTT
TRBV19	many	TRBD1	TRBJ2-6	CASNLAGTGVSGANVLTF	TGTGCCAGCAACCTCGCCGGGACAGGGGTTTCTGGGGCCAACGTCCTGACTTTC
TRBV19	few	.	TRBJ1-1	CASSVRLNTEAFF	TGTGCCAGTAGTGTGCGGTTGAACACTGAAGCTTTCTTT
TRBV6-1	many	TRBD1	TRBJ2-7	CASSFAGGNSYEQYF	TGTGCCAGCAGTTTCGCAGGGGGCAACTCCTACGAGCAGTACTTC
TRBV28	many	TRBD1	TRBJ2-1	CASSTTGGPYNEQFF	TGTGCCAGCAGTACCACAGGGGGACCCTACAATGAGCAGTTCTTC
TRBV28	many	.	TRBJ1-6	CASSKIQRFNSPLHF	TGTGCCAGCAGTAAGATCCAACGGTTTAATTCACCCCTCCACTTT
TRBV11-3	many	.	TRBJ1-5	CASSFARGNQPQHF	TGTGCCAGCAGCTTCGCCAGGGGCAATCAGCCCCAGCATTTT
TRBV5-8	.	TRBD1	TRBJ2-2	CASSSTGDIAGEPFF	TGTGCCAGCAGCTCGACAGGGGATATCGCCGGGGAGCCGTTTTTT
TRBV29-1	few	.	TRBJ2-7	CSVESSASSYEQYF	TGCAGCGTTGAATCTAGCGCGAGCTCCTACGAGCAGTACTTC
TRBV30	many	.	TRBJ1-1	CAWSGAWAAMNTEAFF	TGTGCCTGGAGTGGGGCCTGGGCAGCGATGAACACTGAAGCTTTCTTT
TRBV25-1	.	TRBD1	TRBJ1-1	CASSATGFPEAFF	TGTGCCAGCAGTGCGACAGGGTTCCCTGAAGCTTTCTTT
TRBV12-3/TRBV12-4	many	TRBD1	TRBJ1-5	CAGQGDSNQPQHF	TGTGCCGGACAGGGGGATAGCAATCAGCCCCAGCATTTT
TRBV24-1	.	.	TRBJ1-4	CDRVMGVWEKLFF	TGTGACCGGGTCATGGGGGTCTGGGAAAAACTGTTTTTT
TRBV7-2	many	.	TRBJ2-1	CASSFWHYNEQFF	TGTGCCAGCAGCTTCTGGCACTACAATGAGCAGTTCTTC
TRBV2	many	.	TRBJ2-1	CASSGGHGSNGQFF	TGTGCCAGCAGTGGAGGGCACGGCTCGAACGGGCAGTTCTTC
TRBV11-2	many	TRBD1	TRBJ2-7	CASSLGATGGIYEQYF	TGTGCCAGCAGCTTGGGAGCGACAGGGGGCATATACGAGCAGTACTTC
TRBV6-5	many	TRBD2	TRBJ2-5	CASSYLPSGANQETQYF	TGTGCCAGCAGTTACCTACCTAGCGGGGCAAACCAAGAGACCCAGTACTTC
TRBV29-1	many	TRBD1	TRBJ2-1	CSVEDGDSVYNEQFF	TGCAGCGTTGAAGATGGGGACAGCGTTTACAATGAGCAGTTCTTC
TRBV2	many	.	TRBJ2-7	CASRLTRGGYQEQYF	TGTGCCAGCAGACTAACTAGGGGCGGGTACCAAGAGCAGTACTTC
TRBV20-1	many	.	TRBJ2-7	CSALPITYEQYF	TGCAGTGCTCTACCTATCACCTACGAGCAGTACTTC
TRBV10-3	few	.	TRBJ1-2	CAISDDNYGYTF	TGTGCCATCAGTGACGACAACTATGGCTACACCTTC
TRBV7-2	many	TRBD1	TRBJ2-1	CASSLRQGALLGEQFF	TGTGCCAGCAGCTTGCGACAGGGGGCGCTTTTGGGTGAGCAGTTCTTC
TRBV3-1	many	.	TRBJ2-7	CASSQPRQEAYEQYF	TGTGCCAGCAGCCAGCCTCGACAGGAGGCCTACGAGCAGTACTTC
TRBV7-9	many	.	TRBJ1-4	CASSLGRSGLYEKLFF	TGTGCCAGCAGCTTAGGACGATCCGGACTCTATGAAAAACTGTTTTTT
TRBV28	many	.	TRBJ1-5	CASTPFSEPQHF	TGTGCCAGCACTCCTTTTAGTGAGCCCCAGCATTTT
TRBV28	many	.	TRBJ1-2	CASAPTGGVNYGYTF	TGTGCCAGCGCGCCGACCGGGGGGGTTAACTATGGCTACACCTTC